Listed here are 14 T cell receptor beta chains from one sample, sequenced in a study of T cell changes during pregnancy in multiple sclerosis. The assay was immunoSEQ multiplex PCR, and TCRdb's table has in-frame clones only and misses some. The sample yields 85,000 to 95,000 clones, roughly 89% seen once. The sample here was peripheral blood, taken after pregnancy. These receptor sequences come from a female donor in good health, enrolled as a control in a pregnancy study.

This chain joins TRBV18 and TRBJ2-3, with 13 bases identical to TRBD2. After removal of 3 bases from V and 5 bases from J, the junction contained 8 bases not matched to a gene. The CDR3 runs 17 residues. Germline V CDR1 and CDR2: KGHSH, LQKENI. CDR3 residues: CASSPPTSGGSRDTQYF. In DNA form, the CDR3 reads TGTGCCAGCTCACCCCCGACTAGCGGGGGGTCGAGAGATACGCAGTATTTT.

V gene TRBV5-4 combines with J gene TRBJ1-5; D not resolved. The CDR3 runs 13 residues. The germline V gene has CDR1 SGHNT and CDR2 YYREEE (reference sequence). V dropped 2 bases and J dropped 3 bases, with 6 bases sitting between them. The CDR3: CASSLDINQPQHF. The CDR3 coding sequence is TGTGCCAGCAGCTTAGACATCAATCAGCCCCAGCATTTT.

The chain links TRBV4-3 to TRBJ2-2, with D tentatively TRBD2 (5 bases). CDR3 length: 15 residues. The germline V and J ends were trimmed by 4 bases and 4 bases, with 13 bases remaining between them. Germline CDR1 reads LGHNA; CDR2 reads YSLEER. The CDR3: CASSRMLGSTGELFF. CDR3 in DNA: TGCGCCAGCAGCCGAATGCTGGGGAGCACCGGGGAGCTGTTTTTT.

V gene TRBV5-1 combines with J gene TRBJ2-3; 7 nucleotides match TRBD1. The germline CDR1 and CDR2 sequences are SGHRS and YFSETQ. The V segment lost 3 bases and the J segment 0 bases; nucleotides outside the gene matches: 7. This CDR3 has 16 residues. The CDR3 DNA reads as TGCGCCAGCAGCTATGGGACAGTTCTCAGCACAGATACGCAGTATTTT. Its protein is CASSYGTVLSTDTQYF.

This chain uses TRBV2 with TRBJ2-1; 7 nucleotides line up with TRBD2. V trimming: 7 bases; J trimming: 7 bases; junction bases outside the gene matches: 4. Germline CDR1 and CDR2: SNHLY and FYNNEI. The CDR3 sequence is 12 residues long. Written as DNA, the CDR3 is TGTGCCAGCACCTGGGGGGGGAATGAGCAGTTCTTC. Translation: CASTWGGNEQFF.

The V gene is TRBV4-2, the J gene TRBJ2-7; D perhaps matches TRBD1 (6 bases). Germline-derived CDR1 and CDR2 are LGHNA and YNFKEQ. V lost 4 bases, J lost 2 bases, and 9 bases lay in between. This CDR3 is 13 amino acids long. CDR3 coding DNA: TGTGCCAGCAGCCTCGGACAGACCTACGAGCAGTACTTC. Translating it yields CASSLGQTYEQYF.

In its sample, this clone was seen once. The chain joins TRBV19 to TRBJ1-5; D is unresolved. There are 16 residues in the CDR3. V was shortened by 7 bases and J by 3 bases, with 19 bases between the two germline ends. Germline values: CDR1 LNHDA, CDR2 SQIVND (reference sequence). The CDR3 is CASNWETGVYNQPQHF. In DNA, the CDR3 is TGTGCCAGTAATTGGGAAACGGGAGTCTACAATCAGCCCCAGCATTTT.

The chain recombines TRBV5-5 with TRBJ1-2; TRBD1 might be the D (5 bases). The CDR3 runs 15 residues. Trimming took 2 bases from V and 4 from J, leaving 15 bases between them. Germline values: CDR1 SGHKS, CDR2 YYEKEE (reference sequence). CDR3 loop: CASSFSYQGVYGYTF. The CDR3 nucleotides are TGTGCCAGCAGCTTCTCATACCAGGGTGTCTATGGCTACACCTTC.

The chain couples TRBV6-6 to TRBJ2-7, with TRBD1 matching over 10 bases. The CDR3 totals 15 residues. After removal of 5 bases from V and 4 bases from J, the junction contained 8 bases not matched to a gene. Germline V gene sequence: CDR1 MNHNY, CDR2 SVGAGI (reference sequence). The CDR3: CASSLSGTGVYEQYF. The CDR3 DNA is TGTGCCAGCAGTCTATCCGGGACAGGGGTTTACGAGCAGTACTTC.

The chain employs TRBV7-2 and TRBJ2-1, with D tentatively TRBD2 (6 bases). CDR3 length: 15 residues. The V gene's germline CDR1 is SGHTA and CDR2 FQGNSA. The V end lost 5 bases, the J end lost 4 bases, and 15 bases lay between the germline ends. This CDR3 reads CASSADGGNYNEQFF. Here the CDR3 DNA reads TGTGCCAGCAGCGCCGATGGGGGGAATTACAATGAGCAGTTCTTC.

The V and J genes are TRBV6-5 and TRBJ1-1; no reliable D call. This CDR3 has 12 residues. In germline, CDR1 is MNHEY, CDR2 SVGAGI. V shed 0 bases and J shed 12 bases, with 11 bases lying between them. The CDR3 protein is CASSYSETITFF. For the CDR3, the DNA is TGTGCCAGCAGTTACTCGGAGACTATTACTTTCTTT.

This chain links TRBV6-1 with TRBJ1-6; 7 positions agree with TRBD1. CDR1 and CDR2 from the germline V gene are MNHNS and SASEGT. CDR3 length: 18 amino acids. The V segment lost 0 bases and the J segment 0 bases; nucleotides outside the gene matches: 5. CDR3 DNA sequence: TGTGCCAGCAGTGAAGCCGACAGGGCGAGCTCCTATAATTCACCCCTCCACTTT. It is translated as CASSEADRASSYNSPLHF.

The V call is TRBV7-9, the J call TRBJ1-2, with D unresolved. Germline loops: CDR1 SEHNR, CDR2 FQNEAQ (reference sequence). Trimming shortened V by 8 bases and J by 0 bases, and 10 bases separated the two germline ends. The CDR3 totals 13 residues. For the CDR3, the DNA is TGTGCCAGCGAGATGAATACTAACTATGGCTACACCTTC. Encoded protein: CASEMNTNYGYTF.

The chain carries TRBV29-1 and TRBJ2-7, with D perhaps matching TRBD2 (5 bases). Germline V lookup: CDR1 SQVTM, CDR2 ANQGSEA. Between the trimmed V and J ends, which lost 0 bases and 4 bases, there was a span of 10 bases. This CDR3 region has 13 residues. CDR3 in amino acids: CSVEDRRGYEQYF. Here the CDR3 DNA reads TGCAGCGTTGAAGATCGTCGGGGTTACGAGCAGTACTTC.